The 8 T cell receptor beta chains below were found in one sample sequenced in a study of CD8+ T cells in alopecia areata. It was cDNA, reverse transcribed from extracted RNA, that served as the sequencing template. Data came from immunoSEQ multiplex PCR; TCRdb stores just in-frame clones and leaves some out. Of some 80,000 clones in the sample, approximately 70% were seen once. The treatment is: oral pan-JAK inhibitor, 5-10 mg twice daily. Here the sequenced sample was CD8+ T cells sorted from blood, taken at week 24, from a patient treated with tofacitinib. The source of these receptors is a human donor with alopecia areata.

This clone was seen ten or more times. The chain has TRBV7-8 and TRBJ2-2; no definite D call. The germline V and J ends were trimmed by 2 bases and 11 bases, with 21 bases remaining between them. The CDR3 is 16 amino acids. CDR1 and CDR2 from the germline V gene are SGHVS and FQNEAQ. The CDR3 spells CASSLTPSGVLKELFF. The CDR3 DNA sequence: TGTGCCAGCAGCTTAACACCTTCGGGTGTCCTGAAAGAGCTGTTTTTT.

This chain links TRBV29-1 with TRBJ2-7, with TRBD2 matching over 7 bases. Germline V gives CDR1 SQVTM, CDR2 ANQGSEA. V lost 6 bases, J lost 6 bases, and 11 bases stayed unmatched. The CDR3 is made up of 13 amino acids. The CDR3 DNA follows: TGCAGCGTGACTAGCTCTACCCCGGGCGAGCAGTACTTC. Its translation is CSVTSSTPGEQYF.

V usage is TRBV27 and J usage is TRBJ2-3; weak D call: TRBD2 (5 bases). CDR3 size: 15 residues. V dropped 3 bases and J dropped 4 bases, with 14 bases sitting between them. Germline V gene sequence: CDR1 MNHEY, CDR2 SMNVEV (reference sequence). The CDR3, as DNA: TGTGCCAGCAGTTTGCGGACTTCGGTAGCAGATACGCAGTATTTT. Its translation: CASSLRTSVADTQYF.

The rearrangement links TRBV4-3 to TRBJ1-1; D not certain. The germline CDR1 and CDR2 sequences are LGHNA and YSLEER. V dropped 4 bases and J dropped 10 bases, with 16 bases sitting between them. This CDR3 spans 13 amino acids. DNA for the CDR3: TGCGCCAGCAGCCCAAGCGAGCTGATGGGAGCTTTCTTT. This sequence encodes CASSPSELMGAFF.

The CDR3 DNA reads TGCGCCAGCAGCTCAGGGCTCGGGACAGGACACAATGAGCAGTTCTTC. Translating it yields CASSSGLGTGHNEQFF. V usage is TRBV5-1 and J usage is TRBJ2-1; 8 bases fit TRBD1. Looked up from germline, CDR1 is SGHRS and CDR2 is YFSETQ. The J segment lost 5 bases and the V segment lost 3 bases, leaving 10 bases of the junction unmatched. This CDR3 comprises 16 residues. Full variable domain (outside the CDR3, taken from reference TRBV5-1 and TRBJ2-1): KAGVTQTPRYLIKTRGQQVTLSCSPISGHRSVSWYQQTPGQGLQFLFEYFSETQRNKGNFPGRFSGRQFSNSRSEMNVSTLELGDSALYLCASSSGLGTGHNEQFFGPGTRLTVL.

V usage is TRBV5-6 and J usage is TRBJ2-7; TRBD1 aligns across 9 bases. The CDR3 is 19 amino acids. CDR1 and CDR2 from the germline V gene are SGHDT and YYEEEE. The V gene end was trimmed by 0 bases and the J gene end by 3 bases; junction bases not matched to a gene: 16. The CDR3, as DNA: TGTGCCAGCAGCTTGGGTGGAGGTCCGGGACAGGGCCCCTACTACGAGCAGTACTTC. It codes for CASSLGGGPGQGPYYEQYF.

CDR3 loop: CASTLWSGGRSRDTQYF. The CDR3 coding sequence is TGTGCCAGCACCTTATGGTCTGGCGGGAGATCAAGGGATACGCAGTATTTT. J is TRBJ2-3 and V is TRBV5-6; 7 nucleotides align to TRBD2. The germline V gene encodes CDR1 SGHDT and CDR2 YYEEEE. Trimming took 6 bases from V and 6 from J; bases not matched to a gene: 19. The CDR3 totals 17 residues.

This clone occurred a few times. The CDR3 DNA reads TGTGCCAGCAGCCAAGGAGGGGGTGGCACAGATACGCAGTATTTT. As protein: CASSQGGGGTDTQYF. This sequence joins TRBV7-9 and TRBJ2-3, with D perhaps given as TRBD1 or TRBD2 (6 bases each). CDR3 length: 15 residues. Germline values: CDR1 SEHNR, CDR2 FQNEAQ (reference sequence). Trimming took 5 bases from V and 1 from J, leaving 13 bases between them. Based on the CDR3 plus reference TRBV7-9 and TRBJ2-3, the full variable domain is DTGVSQNPRHKITKRGQNVTFRCDPISEHNRLYWYRQTLGQGPEFLTYFQNEAQLEKSRLLSDRFSAERPKGSFSTLEIQRTEQGDSAMYLCASSQGGGGTDTQYFGPGTRLTVL.